What follows are 7 T cell receptor beta chains derived from one specimen sequenced in a study of tissue T cells after allogeneic stem cell transplantation. Regarding time point: mouse harvest day 7 after allogeneic transplant. The graft held 10^6 splenic CD5+ T cells and 10^7 T-cell-depleted bone marrow cells. Sequenced by immunoSEQ multiplex PCR; TCRdb stores in-frame clones only, minus some. The table shows some 10,000 clones, with 30% to 40% occurring only once. Input material: skin. The source is a female BALB/c mouse given C57BL/6 T cells with graft-versus-host disease after an allogeneic hematopoietic cell transplant.

Turning to this clone: The genes are named according to mouse. The CDR3 extends 1 residue past the end of the read, so its final part is completed from the germline J gene. The chain links TRBV16 to TRBJ2-2; 8 nucleotides agree with TRBD2. The length of the CDR3 is 15 residues. V shed 1 base and J 3 bases; nucleotides not matched to a gene: 1. CDR1 and CDR2 (germline): SGHSA, FRNQAP. CDR3 loop: CASSLVGGDTGQLYF. The CDR3 bases that were read are TGTGCAAGCAGCTTAGTGGGGGGGGACACCGGGCAGCTCTAC.

Worth noting for this clone: The gene names given are mouse names. The read gets to within 1 residue of the CDR3 end, and the germline J gene fills in the rest. The chain carries TRBV31 and TRBJ1-4, with 7 bases identical to TRBD1. The CDR3 loop spans 11 amino acids. Germline V CDR1 and CDR2: GKSSPN, SITVG. V dropped 3 bases and J dropped 12; count of bases not matched to a gene: 4. The CDR3 reads CAWSVDRGLFF. CDR3 DNA, as far as it was read: TGTGCCTGGAGCGTCGACAGGGGATTATTT.

This clone has just a few counts. Germline and genes: mouse. The CDR3 end lies 1 residue beyond the end of the read and is filled in from the germline J gene. The chain joins TRBV26 to TRBJ2-3; TRBD1 aligns across 10 bases. CDR3 length: 15 amino acids. Per germline, CDR1 KGHPV and CDR2 FQNQEV (reference sequence). Unmatched junction bases numbered 6, after V lost 8 bases and J lost 1 base. The covered CDR3 bases are TGTGCCAGCCGCCGGGACAGGGGAGGTGCAGAAACGCTGTAT. Its translation: CASRRDRGGAETLY. The entire CDR3 sequence reads CASRRDRGGAETLYF. The variable domain in full, with the rest retrieved from reference TRBV26 and TRBJ2-3, is NSKVIQTPRYLVKGQGQKAKMRCIPEKGHPVVFWYQQNKNNEFKFLINFQNQEVLQQIDMTEKRFSAECPSNSPCSLEIQSSEAGDSALYLCASRRDRGGAETLYFGSGTRLTVL.

A few counts support this clone. Genes here carry mouse names. The read terminates 1 residue before the CDR3 end, so the remaining end is supplied by the germline J gene. The chain has TRBV26 and TRBJ2-1, with D uncertain. The length of the CDR3 is 14 residues. Looked up from germline, CDR1 is KGHPV and CDR2 is FQNQEV (reference sequence). The ends were cut back, 0 bases at V and 3 bases at J, with 6 bases in the middle. The part of the CDR3 DNA that was read is TGTGCCAGCAGTCTGTCCCGGGGCTATGCTGAGCAGTTC. This translates into CASSLSRGYAEQF. The whole CDR3 reads CASSLSRGYAEQFF.

Worth noting for this clone: Gene names and germline refer to mouse. The sequence runs out 1 residue before the end of the CDR3; the remainder is reconstructed from the germline J gene. V is TRBV3 and J is TRBJ2-4; D is perhaps TRBD2 (5 bases). CDR3 size: 14 residues. V dropped 3 bases and J dropped 0 bases, with 7 bases sitting between them. Germline V gene data show CDR1 as SNHLY and CDR2 as FYNGKV (reference sequence). The CDR3 bases that were read are TGTGCCAGCAGCTTCGGACTTAGTCAAAACACCTTGTAC. Encoded protein: CASSFGLSQNTLY. The full CDR3 protein is CASSFGLSQNTLYF.

Concerning this clone itself: Mouse gene names and germline throughout. The CDR3 end is not reached by the read, which stops 1 residue before it; the germline J gene fills it in. This chain joins TRBV2 and TRBJ2-5, with 9 bases aligning to TRBD2. This CDR3 has 15 amino acids. Germline V gives CDR1 LGHNA, CDR2 YSYQKL. Trimming at V came to 4 bases and at J to 2 bases, leaving 4 bases not matched to a gene. CDR3 DNA, as far as it was read: TGTGCCAGCAGCCCCGACTGGGGGTCCCAAGACACCCAGTAC. Amino acids: CASSPDWGSQDTQY. The entire CDR3 sequence reads CASSPDWGSQDTQYF.

Note on this clone: Genes and germline are mouse. The CDR3 end is not reached by the read, which stops 1 residue before it; the germline J gene fills it in. The V and J genes are TRBV12-2 and TRBJ1-2; D call uncertain. V lost 2 bases to trimming and J lost 6 bases, with 3 bases between them. The CDR3 is 10 amino acids. Germline CDR1 reads SGHLS; CDR2 reads HYDKME. The CDR3: CASSPADYTF. The CDR3 bases that were read are TGTGCCAGCTCTCCCGCCGACTACACC.